Listed here are 19 T cell receptor beta chains from one sample, sequenced in a study of T cell responses to AZD1222 COVID-19 vaccine. This table comes from immunoSEQ multiplex PCR, and its TCRdb copy is limited to in-frame clones, with some not included. The sample yields under 200,000 clones, approximately 90% seen once. The sample in question was peripheral blood, obtained on day 0 of AZD1222 vaccination. The origin of the receptors is an adult in good health.

This clone was recorded only once. The chain is built from TRBV11-3 and TRBJ1-1; D is ambiguous. The V gene's germline CDR1 is SGHNT and CDR2 YENEEA. The CDR3 sequence is 13 residues long. Trimming pared 5 bases from V and 1 base from J, leaving 8 bases between. CDR3 in amino acids: CASSTTANTEAFF. CDR3 DNA sequence: TGTGCCAGCAGCACTACAGCGAACACTGAAGCTTTCTTT.

DNA of the CDR3: TGTGCCAGCAGCGGACCAGGGAGTGGTGGCTACACCTTC. It codes for CASSGPGSGGYTF. The genes are TRBV9 and TRBJ1-2, with D possibly matching TRBD1 (5 bases). The CDR3 extends over 13 amino acids. V lost 3 bases and J lost 7, with 13 bases in between. Looked up from germline, CDR1 is SGDLS and CDR2 is YYNGEE.

The V and J genes are TRBV7-3 and TRBJ2-5; 8 bases map to TRBD1. The V gene end was trimmed by 5 bases and the J gene end by 5 bases; junction bases not matched to a gene: 10. The CDR3 consists of 15 residues. Germline V gene sequence: CDR1 SGHTA, CDR2 FQGTGA. CDR3 residues: CASSRNQGARETQYF. CDR3 nucleotide sequence: TGTGCCAGCAGCCGGAATCAGGGGGCGCGGGAGACCCAGTACTTC.

The chain couples TRBV1 to TRBJ2-1; TRBD2 was called by the table and not checked on the DNA. TRBV1 is a listed pseudogene. The length of the CDR3 is 16 residues. CDR3 amino acids: CTSSHGTSGGVIEQFF. The CDR3 nucleotides are TGCACCAGCAGCCACGGGACTAGCGGGGGGGTCATAGAGCAGTTCTTC.

The V gene is TRBV30, the J gene TRBJ1-2; D gene ambiguous. The CDR3 covers 13 residues. CDR1 and CDR2 from the germline V gene are GTSNPN and SVGIG (reference sequence). V was cut by 2 bases and J by 7 bases, with 14 bases left in between. CDR3 DNA: TGTGCCTGGAGTAGGGAGTTTGGGGTTGGCTACACCTTC. Its protein product is CAWSREFGVGYTF.

This clone was observed once. V usage is TRBV10-1 and J usage is TRBJ1-1, with a possible D match to TRBD1 (5 bases). CDR3 size: 23 residues. The V end was cut by 11 bases, the J end by 0 bases, with 43 bases between. Germline assignment: CDR1 WNHNN and CDR2 SYGVQD (reference sequence). Written as DNA, the CDR3 is TGCGCCCCATCAAGGGGACTGACGTTAACCGCCGGTTGGCGAAACCACTTGAACACTGAAGCTTTCTTT. Encoded protein: CAPSRGLTLTAGWRNHLNTEAFF.

The chain employs TRBV5-4 and TRBJ1-2; D is perhaps TRBD1 (5 bases). Looked up from germline, CDR1 is SGHNT and CDR2 is YYREEE (reference sequence). The CDR3 extends over 14 amino acids. V was pared by 4 bases and J by 4 bases, with 14 bases between. CDR3 residues: CASSPQRGGYGYTF. CDR3 nucleotides: TGTGCCAGCAGCCCCCAAAGGGGCGGCTATGGCTACACCTTC.

V gene TRBV6-2 or TRBV6-3 combines with J gene TRBJ1-1; D not resolved. CDR1 is MNHEY, CDR2 SVGEGT, per germline. The CDR3 is made up of 15 amino acids. The germline V and J ends were trimmed by 5 bases and 2 bases, with 15 bases remaining between them. CDR3 residues: CASSPTEAVNTEAFF. In DNA form, the CDR3 reads TGTGCCAGCAGTCCAACCGAGGCAGTCAACACTGAAGCTTTCTTT.

The chain combines TRBV7-2 with TRBJ1-1; 11 bases align to TRBD1. The J segment lost 3 bases and the V segment lost 3 bases, leaving 9 bases of the junction unmatched. Germline CDR1 SGHTA, CDR2 FQGNSA. The CDR3 covers 17 residues. The CDR3 DNA reads TGTGCCAGCAGCTTTAGTCTCGGACAGGGGGCGGACACTGAAGCTTTCTTT. Translation gives CASSFSLGQGADTEAFF.

The gene calls are TRBV9 and TRBJ1-2, with D possibly TRBD1 on 5 matching bases. CDR3 length: 16 residues. V was cut by 0 bases and J by 8 bases, with 20 bases left in between. CDR1 and CDR2 (germline): SGDLS, YYNGEE. CDR3 in DNA: TGTGCCAGCAGCGTAGAGGTCTTTGGGGGTTGGGGCGGCTACACCTTC. This gives the protein CASSVEVFGGWGGYTF.

This chain uses TRBV12-3 or TRBV12-4 with TRBJ1-2; TRBD1 agrees at 7 bases. The CDR3 loop spans 13 amino acids. J lost 4 bases, V lost 6 bases, and 5 bases had no gene match. The CDR3 protein is CASRSQGFYGYTF. In DNA form, the CDR3 reads TGTGCCAGCAGATCACAGGGGTTCTATGGCTACACCTTC.

This rearrangement joins TRBV5-1 to TRBJ1-2; D may be TRBD1 (6 bases). The CDR3 sequence is 12 residues long. Germline V gene data show CDR1 as SGHRS and CDR2 as YFSETQ. V shed 3 bases and J shed 10 bases, with 13 bases lying between them. The CDR3 region has the DNA TGCGCCAGCAGCTGGGGGGACACCTACTACACCTTC. This sequence encodes CASSWGDTYYTF.

This chain connects TRBV7-5 to TRBJ2-7; the table gives TRBD2 as D, unverified against the DNA. TRBV7-5 is termed a pseudogene. There are 15 residues in the CDR3. DNA for the CDR3: TGTGCCAGAACCCCCCGGCGGGGGGCCGTGGTGGAGCAGTACTTC. Translated, it gives CARTPRRGAVVEQYF.

This clone occurred once. The chain employs TRBV15 and TRBJ1-6; 8 nucleotides line up with TRBD1. Germline CDR1 reads LNHNV; CDR2 reads YYDKDF (reference sequence). The length of the CDR3 is 14 residues. The trim removed 3 bases at V and 8 bases at J, leaving 3 bases unmatched. The DNA for the CDR3 is TGTGCCACCAGCAGGGGACAGGACGATTCACCCCTCCACTTT. This sequence encodes CATSRGQDDSPLHF. Full variable domain (outside the CDR3, taken from reference TRBV15 and TRBJ1-6): DAMVIQNPRYQVTQFGKPVTLSCSQTLNHNVMYWYQQKSSQAPKLLFHYYDKDFNNEADTPDNFQSRRPNTSFCFLDIRSPGLGDTAMYLCATSRGQDDSPLHFGNGTRLTVT.

The chain combines TRBV28 with TRBJ1-2; D possibly corresponds to TRBD1 (5 bases). Deletions cut 6 bases from V and 2 bases from J, with 13 bases between. CDR3 length: 14 amino acids. CDR1 is MDHEN and CDR2 is SYDVKM in the germline V gene. The chain's CDR3 is CASSPQRGNYGYTF. Here the CDR3 DNA reads TGTGCCAGCAGCCCCCAGCGGGGGAACTATGGCTACACCTTC.

Only one count was recorded for this clone. This chain links TRBV7-2 with TRBJ1-2; D is ambiguous. The CDR3 consists of 13 residues. Germline lookup yields CDR1 SGHTA and CDR2 FQGNSA. Trimming removed 1 base at V and 5 bases at J, with 8 bases between. The CDR3 bases are TGTGCCAGCAGCTTAGTTCAGGTTTATGGCTACACCTTC. Protein sequence: CASSLVQVYGYTF.

The V gene is TRBV11-3, the J gene TRBJ1-2; D unclear. V shed 2 bases and J shed 6 bases, with 13 bases lying between them. Germline-derived CDR1 and CDR2 are SGHNT and YENEEA. The CDR3 length is 14 residues. This CDR3 reads CASSLNGRTDGYTF. The CDR3 nucleotides are TGTGCCAGCAGCTTAAATGGCAGGACTGATGGCTACACCTTC. Full variable domain (rest looked up from reference TRBV11-3 and TRBJ1-2): EAGVVQSPRYKIIEKKQPVAFWCNPISGHNTLYWYLQNLGQGPELLIRYENEEAVDDSQLPKDRFSAERLKGVDSTLKIQPAELGDSAVYLCASSLNGRTDGYTFGSGTRLTVV.

The chain combines TRBV5-4 with TRBJ2-3; 9 bases map to TRBD1. The CDR3 is 14 residues long. The germline V gene encodes CDR1 SGHNT and CDR2 YYREEE (reference sequence). V trimming: 4 bases; J trimming: 1 base; junction bases outside the gene matches: 1. The CDR3: CASSRDRGTDTQYF. The CDR3 DNA sequence: TGTGCCAGCAGCCGGGACAGGGGCACAGATACGCAGTATTTT.

J is TRBJ2-2 and V is TRBV7-3; D remains ambiguous. CDR3 length: 13 amino acids. Trimming took off 4 bases at V and 0 bases at J, with 3 bases between the two ends. Germline lookup yields CDR1 SGHTA and CDR2 FQGTGA. The CDR3 reads CASSSTNTGELFF. The CDR3 DNA is TGTGCCAGCAGCTCAACGAACACCGGGGAGCTGTTTTTT.